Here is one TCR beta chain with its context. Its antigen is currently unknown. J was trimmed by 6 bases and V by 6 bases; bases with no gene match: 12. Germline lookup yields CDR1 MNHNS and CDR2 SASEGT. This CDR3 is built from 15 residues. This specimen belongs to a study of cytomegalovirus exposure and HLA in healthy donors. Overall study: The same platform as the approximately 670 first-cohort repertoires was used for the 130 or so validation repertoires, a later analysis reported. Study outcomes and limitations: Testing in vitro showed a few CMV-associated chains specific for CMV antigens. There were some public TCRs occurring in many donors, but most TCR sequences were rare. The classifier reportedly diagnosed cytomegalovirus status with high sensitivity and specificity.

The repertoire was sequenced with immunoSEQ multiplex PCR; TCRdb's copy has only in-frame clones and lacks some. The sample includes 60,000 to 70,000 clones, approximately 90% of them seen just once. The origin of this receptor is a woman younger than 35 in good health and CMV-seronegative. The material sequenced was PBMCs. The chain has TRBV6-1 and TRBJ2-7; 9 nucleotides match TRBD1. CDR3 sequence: CASSDTQGARGEQYF. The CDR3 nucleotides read TGTGCCAGCAGCGACACACAGGGGGCGCGTGGCGAGCAGTACTTC.